These 23 T cell receptor beta chains originate from one sample sequenced in a study of T cell responses to AZD1222 COVID-19 vaccine. Some clones are missing from TCRdb's copy, which holds only in-frame ones; the method was immunoSEQ multiplex PCR. Among roughly 150,000 clones listed, roughly 88% were seen once. The sequencing used peripheral blood, collected on day 0 of AZD1222 vaccination. These receptors all stem from an adult in good health.

This rearrangement joins TRBV2 to TRBJ2-3; D possibly corresponds to TRBD2 (6 bases). V dropped 7 bases and J dropped 1 base, with 15 bases sitting between them. The CDR3 is 15 amino acids. Per the germline V gene, CDR1 is SNHLY and CDR2 is FYNNEI. The CDR3 loop reads CASTEIGGGTDTQYF. The DNA for the CDR3 is TGTGCCAGCACCGAGATTGGCGGGGGCACAGATACGCAGTATTTT.

This rearrangement joins TRBV29-1 to TRBJ2-2; 13 bases are a match to TRBD2. The CDR3 loop spans 15 amino acids. V was pared by 0 bases and J by 10 bases, with 5 bases of the junction left unmatched. Germline V gene sequence: CDR1 SQVTM, CDR2 ANQGSEA. This chain's CDR3 is CSVEEVGLAGAELFF. CDR3 bases: TGCAGCGTTGAAGAAGTTGGACTAGCGGGGGCGGAGCTGTTTTTT.

V gene TRBV27 combines with J gene TRBJ2-1; D gene uncertain. Germline V gives CDR1 MNHEY, CDR2 SMNVEV (reference sequence). This CDR3 is 12 amino acids long. Trimming took off 6 bases at V and 2 bases at J, with 5 bases between the two ends. The CDR3, as DNA: TGTGCCAGCAGACGCACCTACAATGAGCAGTTCTTC. Its translation: CASRRTYNEQFF.

The chain joins TRBV7-2 to TRBJ1-5; no clear D. Looked up from germline, CDR1 is SGHTA and CDR2 is FQGNSA. CDR3 size: 14 residues. The V gene lost 0 bases and the J gene lost 5 bases, with 8 bases spanning the gap. CDR3 region: CASSLAFSYQPQHF. The CDR3 DNA reads as TGTGCCAGCAGCTTAGCGTTTTCTTATCAGCCCCAGCATTTT.

The chain uses TRBV23-1 and TRBJ2-7; TRBD1 agrees at 7 bases. TRBV23-1 is classed as an ORF, of uncertain function. The length of the CDR3 is 13 residues. Trimming at V came to 4 bases and at J to 9 bases, leaving 9 bases not matched to a gene. The CDR3 DNA follows: TGCGCCAGCAGTCGAGAGACAGGGAATCGGCAGTACTTC. Translated, it gives CASSRETGNRQYF.

The V and J genes are TRBV6-2 or TRBV6-3 and TRBJ2-5, with 11 bases aligning to TRBD2. The V segment lost 0 bases and the J segment 3 bases; nucleotides outside the gene matches: 0. The CDR3 runs to 15 residues. Germline V gene lookup returns CDR1 MNHEY and CDR2 SVGEGT. The CDR3 loop reads CASSYSGLAEETQYF. CDR3 DNA sequence: TGTGCCAGCAGTTACTCGGGACTAGCGGAAGAGACCCAGTACTTC.

The rearrangement uses TRBV28 and TRBJ1-5; no clear D. The CDR3 covers 12 residues. Trimming removed 8 bases from V and 5 bases from J, with 10 bases in between. Germline V gene data show CDR1 as MDHEN and CDR2 as SYDVKM. CDR3 nucleotides: TGTGCCAGCTACAAAACCTATCAGCCCCAGCATTTT. Encoded protein: CASYKTYQPQHF.

The chain combines TRBV6-1 with TRBJ2-5; D possibly corresponds to TRBD2 (7 bases). This CDR3 has 15 residues. Germline loops: CDR1 MNHNS, CDR2 SASEGT. Trimming took 1 base from V and 7 from J, leaving 16 bases between them. The CDR3 DNA follows: TGTGCCAGCAGTGAAGTTGGGGGGGCCTCAGGGACCCAGTACTTC. Protein product: CASSEVGGASGTQYF.

Comment on this clone: Other DNA sequences within the sample encode an identical CDR3. The rearrangement links TRBV6-1 to TRBJ2-7; 9 nucleotides align to TRBD2. The CDR3 extends over 17 amino acids. The V segment lost 4 bases and the J segment 3 bases; nucleotides outside the gene matches: 13. Germline lookup yields CDR1 MNHNS and CDR2 SASEGT. The CDR3 here is CASSAAGGLSPIYEQYF. The DNA of the CDR3 is TGTGCCAGCAGTGCGGCGGGAGGGTTATCACCGATCTACGAGCAGTACTTC.

V is TRBV6-6 and J is TRBJ1-5; D possibly corresponds to TRBD1 (5 bases). This CDR3 has 13 amino acids. Germline lookup yields CDR1 MNHNY and CDR2 SVGAGI (reference sequence). The ends were cut back, 8 bases at V and 1 base at J, with 9 bases in the middle. The CDR3 sequence is CASGAQSNQPQHF. The CDR3, as DNA: TGTGCCAGCGGGGCACAAAGCAATCAGCCCCAGCATTTT.

The genes are TRBV11-2 and TRBJ2-1; TRBD2 matches at 8 bases. Losses at the gene ends were 0 bases for V and 10 bases for J; bases not matched to a gene: 8. This CDR3 spans 15 amino acids. The germline gives CDR1 SGHAT, CDR2 FQNNGV. The CDR3 nucleotides read TGTGCCAGCAGCTTAGATAGCGGGGCTGTCAGGGAGCAGTTCTTC. Translating gives CASSLDSGAVREQFF.

This clone was detected only a few times. This rearrangement joins TRBV10-3 to TRBJ2-7; 9 bases agree with TRBD1. V lost 6 bases and J lost 5; bases outside the gene matches: 11. The CDR3 totals 15 residues. Germline V CDR1 and CDR2: ENHRY, SYGVKD. CDR3 sequence (DNA): TGTGCCATCAGGGATACAGGGGGCGTTGAGCACGAGCAGTACTTC. Translated: CAIRDTGGVEHEQYF.

The gene calls are TRBV27 and TRBJ1-4; the D gene is possibly TRBD1 (5 bases). The CDR3 consists of 12 residues. Germline V gives CDR1 MNHEY, CDR2 SMNVEV (reference sequence). The ends were cut back, 7 bases at V and 7 bases at J, with 10 bases in the middle. The chain's CDR3 is CASNGTCEKLFF. The CDR3 DNA is TGTGCCAGCAATGGGACCTGTGAAAAACTGTTTTTT.

The chain is built from TRBV7-9 and TRBJ2-7; a possible D gene is TRBD2 (6 bases). Trimming shortened V by 5 bases and J by 9 bases, and 20 bases separated the two germline ends. The CDR3 is 14 amino acids. CDR1 and CDR2 from the germline V gene are SEHNR and FQNEAQ (reference sequence). The CDR3 DNA is TGTGCCAGCAGCCTGGTGACGGATCTCGGGAGGCAGTACTTC. Residues: CASSLVTDLGRQYF.

This sequence joins TRBV21-1 and TRBJ1-2; no check of the table's D call, TRBD1, against the DNA was made. TRBV21-1 is tagged as a pseudogene. The CDR3 totals 13 residues. In DNA form, the CDR3 reads TGTGCCAGCAGCCACTGGGCCAACTATGGCTACACCTTC. It codes for CASSHWANYGYTF.

The V call is TRBV5-1, the J call TRBJ2-3; D may correspond to TRBD1 or TRBD2 (6 bases each). The CDR3 is 15 amino acids. Germline V gene data show CDR1 as SGHRS and CDR2 as YFSETQ. V was shortened by 5 bases and J by 1 base, with 14 bases between the two germline ends. The CDR3 sequence: CASRVRDIRTDTQYF. The CDR3 DNA follows: TGCGCCAGCAGGGTGCGGGACATCCGCACAGATACGCAGTATTTT.

The gene calls are TRBV7-9 and TRBJ1-5; 7 bases are shared with TRBD1. CDR3 size: 14 residues. The V segment lost 5 bases and the J segment 2 bases; nucleotides outside the gene matches: 3. The germline gives CDR1 SEHNR, CDR2 FQNEAQ (reference sequence). This chain's CDR3 is CASSATGGNQPQHF. The CDR3 nucleotides read TGTGCCAGCAGCGCAACAGGGGGCAATCAGCCCCAGCATTTT.

The chain couples TRBV30 to TRBJ1-6; D not certain. Between the trimmed V and J ends, which lost 1 base and 2 bases, there was a span of 6 bases. Germline V lookup: CDR1 GTSNPN, CDR2 SVGIG (reference sequence). The CDR3 consists of 14 residues. The CDR3: CAWSGTAYNSPLHF. The CDR3 DNA sequence: TGTGCCTGGAGTGGGACGGCCTATAATTCACCCCTCCACTTT.

The V and J genes are TRBV18 and TRBJ1-1; D is undetermined. V was cut by 4 bases and J by 0 bases, with 9 bases left in between. The CDR3 has 14 amino acids. Germline lookup yields CDR1 KGHSH and CDR2 LQKENI. CDR3 DNA: TGTGCCAGCTCACTTGTGGGAATGAACACTGAAGCTTTCTTT. Protein: CASSLVGMNTEAFF. Supplemented by reference TRBV18 and TRBJ1-1, the full variable domain reads NAGVMQNPRHLVRRRGQEARLRCSPMKGHSHVYWYRQLPEEGLKFMVYLQKENIIDESGMPKERFSAEFPKEGPSILRIQQVVRGDSAAYFCASSLVGMNTEAFFGQGTRLTVV.

The chain links TRBV7-8 to TRBJ2-2; either TRBD1 or TRBD2 may fit D (5 bases each). Germline lookup yields CDR1 SGHVS and CDR2 FQNEAQ. CDR3 length equals 14 residues. With 4 bases removed from V and 10 bases from J, the gap between germline ends came to 16 bases. The CDR3 spells CASSSQPRGEELFF. CDR3 nucleotides: TGTGCCAGCAGCTCCCAGCCCCGGGGCGAGGAGCTGTTTTTT.

V usage is TRBV18 and J usage is TRBJ2-1; 9 nucleotides align to TRBD1. The CDR3 loop spans 14 amino acids. The J segment lost 7 bases and the V segment lost 2 bases, leaving 3 bases of the junction unmatched. Germline V gene sequence: CDR1 KGHSH, CDR2 LQKENI. The CDR3: CASSPWTGENEQFF. Here the CDR3 DNA reads TGTGCCAGCTCACCATGGACAGGGGAAAATGAGCAGTTCTTC.

This chain uses TRBV7-9 with TRBJ2-3; no clear D gene. The CDR3 length is 12 residues. Trimming removed 3 bases from V and 5 bases from J, with 6 bases in between. CDR1 is SEHNR and CDR2 is FQNEAQ in the germline V gene (reference sequence). The chain's CDR3 is CASSFGEDTQYF. The CDR3 DNA reads as TGTGCCAGCAGCTTTGGGGAAGATACGCAGTATTTT.

The rearrangement joins TRBV4-1 to TRBJ2-1; D may match TRBD1 or TRBD2 (5 bases each). The ends were cut back, 2 bases at V and 6 bases at J, with 17 bases in the middle. This CDR3 comprises 16 residues. Germline V lookup: CDR1 MGHRA, CDR2 YSYEKL. The CDR3 DNA reads TGCGCCAGCAGCCAAAATCAGGGAGCTAGGCTCAATGAGCAGTTCTTC. Protein product: CASSQNQGARLNEQFF.